These T cell receptor beta chains were read from a single sample in a study of T-cell reconstitution after alpha-beta-depleted transplantation in children. TCRdb redid the calling of the PCR reads with MiXCR, one entry per CDR3 protein. The sample has fewer than 400,000 distinct CDR3 sequences, 23% seen once. Sequencing was performed on PBMCs, mostly from graft donor cells, taken 180 days after TCRalphabeta/CD19-depleted stem cell transplant. The receptor source for this set is a male patient between 10 and 17 years old who had a stem cell transplant for acute lymphoblastic leukemia, so the T cells may come from the graft donor. Both conserved end residues are part of each CDR3.

CDR3: CASSLVSGGLETQYF
J: TRBJ2-5
V: TRBV7-2

CDR3: CSAPPSGPSTDTQHF
J: .
V: TRBV20-1

CDR3: CASSLFSGVSNEQFF
J: TRBJ2-1
V: TRBV7-6

CDR3: CASGPIGVSHQETQYF
J: TRBJ2-5
V: TRBV12-5

CDR3: CASSLGGTSQYEQYF
J: TRBJ2-7
V: TRBV5-1

CDR3: CASSEWREGDNEQFF
J: TRBJ2-1
V: TRBV10-2

CDR3: CASTKAASHTDTQYF
J: TRBJ2-3
V: TRBV6-1

CDR3: CSASKDRVKNIQYF
J: TRBJ2-4
V: TRBV20-1

CDR3: CASTRSNTGELFF
J: TRBJ2-2
V: TRBV6-1

CDR3: CASSDSDRGDEQFF
J: TRBJ2-1
V: TRBV6-1

CDR3: CASSLRTPGAQETQYF
J: TRBJ2-5
V: TRBV5-1

CDR3: CSVVTGDRPEQFF
J: TRBJ2-1
V: TRBV29-1

CDR3: CASSLRAGVNEQFF
J: TRBJ2-1
V: TRBV7-7

CDR3: CAIQGPGGQHINEQYF
J: TRBJ2-7
V: TRBV6-1

CDR3: CASSLFSDNEQFF
J: TRBJ2-1
V: TRBV12-3/TRBV12-4

CDR3: CASSYSGTGGNYGYTF
J: TRBJ1-2
V: TRBV6-5

CDR3: CASSQSPWTSGSRYEQYF
J: TRBJ2-7
V: TRBV4-2

CDR3: CARSKGLAGGHNEQFF
J: TRBJ2-1
V: TRBV7-6

CDR3: CASSLTGAPNYEQFF
J: TRBJ2-1
V: TRBV7-3

CDR3: CASSYGLAGPYEQYF
J: TRBJ2-7
V: TRBV7-3

CDR3: CAISSQGGETQYF
J: TRBJ2-5
V: TRBV10-3

CDR3: CSVLASKNEQFF
J: TRBJ2-1
V: TRBV29-1

CDR3: CSARGGTSGEWEQYF
J: TRBJ2-7
V: TRBV20-1

CDR3: CASSLGLAGLSTGELFF
J: TRBJ2-2
V: TRBV4-1

CDR3: CASSLGLVGDIEQFF
J: TRBJ2-1
V: TRBV7-2

CDR3: CASSLAGLVADTQYF
J: TRBJ2-3
V: TRBV7-2

CDR3: CASSLLGDQPQHF
J: TRBJ1-5
V: TRBV7-9

CDR3: CASSSSPGLAEKGSTDTQYF
J: TRBJ2-3
V: TRBV7-6

CDR3: CASSPDRNSYEQYF
J: TRBJ2-7
V: TRBV18

CDR3: CASSWRGGPPDNEQFF
J: TRBJ2-1
V: TRBV7-9

CDR3: CASSLGVVASSYNEQFF
J: TRBJ2-1
V: TRBV11-2

CDR3: CASSFGGGSSYEQYF
J: TRBJ2-7
V: TRBV5-1

CDR3: CASSSGYNEQFF
J: TRBJ2-1
V: TRBV5-1

CDR3: CASSEAVAGELLGETQYF
J: TRBJ2-5
V: TRBV2

CDR3: CASSLGRLAGGPMTGELFF
J: TRBJ2-2
V: TRBV11-2

CDR3: CASSLNGYGSYEQYF
J: TRBJ2-7
V: TRBV7-9

CDR3: CSVEEGWELFF
J: TRBJ2-2
V: TRBV29-1

CDR3: CASRRTNRDNSPLHF
J: TRBJ1-6
V: TRBV10-2

CDR3: CASSLSGTSTDTQYF
J: TRBJ2-3
V: TRBV7-3

CDR3: CASSSVGSSYNEQFF
J: TRBJ2-1
V: TRBV11-2